The 16 T cell receptor beta chains in this list originate from one sample, sequenced in a study of monozygotic twins with inflammatory bowel disease. TCRdb reprocessed the 5' RACE reads; each CDR3 protein has one entry and no DNA is given. In total, the table holds 440,000 or so distinct CDR3 sequences. The sample taken for sequencing was blood. The receptors here all came from a human donor with ulcerative colitis or Crohn's disease, or a healthy co-twin of an affected twin (not recorded which).

J is TRBJ2-7 and V is TRBV7-2; TCRdb's D call, TRBD1, is unchecked because there is no DNA. This CDR3 region has 15 residues. Germline lookup yields CDR1 SGHTA and CDR2 FQGNSA. CDR3 protein: CASSLYPRTDYEQYF.

V gene TRBV3-1 combines with J gene TRBJ2-7; TCRdb's D call of TRBD2 is untestable without DNA. Germline assignment: CDR1 LGHDT and CDR2 YNNKEL (reference sequence). This CDR3 region has 15 residues. CDR3 residues: CASSQDTSWSSEQYF.

This sequence joins TRBV28 and TRBJ1-5; TCRdb designates TRBD1, a call that cannot be tested without DNA. The germline V gene has CDR1 MDHEN and CDR2 SYDVKM. CDR3 length equals 14 residues. The CDR3 sequence: CASSTGQINQPQHF.

The chain carries TRBV7-2 and TRBJ2-3; without DNA, the TCRdb call of TRBD1 cannot be checked. Germline V gene lookup returns CDR1 SGHTA and CDR2 FQGNSA. CDR3 length: 16 amino acids. The CDR3 sequence: CASSRRAGVFADTQYF. Together with reference TRBV7-2 and TRBJ2-3, the CDR3 gives the full variable domain: GAGVSQSPSNKVTEKGKDVELRCDPISGHTALYWYRQSLGQGLEFLIYFQGNSAPDKSGLPSDRFSAERTGGSVSTLTIQRTQQEDSAVYLCASSRRAGVFADTQYFGPGTRLTVL.

V and J are TRBV7-3 and TRBJ1-1; the D call from TCRdb, TRBD1, cannot be confirmed without DNA. The CDR3 length is 17 residues. CDR1 and CDR2 (germline): SGHTA, FQGTGA. This CDR3 is CASSLKLSGQAGYGAFF.

The V gene is TRBV6-1, the J gene TRBJ1-2; TCRdb proposes TRBD1, but this gene call is untestable without DNA. Germline V gene sequence: CDR1 MNHNS, CDR2 SASEGT. CDR3 size: 14 residues. Here the CDR3 reads CASSLTGISDGYTF.

CDR3 loop: CASSLRLQGGTGELFF. V gene TRBV12-3 or TRBV12-4 combines with J gene TRBJ2-2; TCRdb outputs TRBD2, but without DNA this stays unchecked. The CDR3 totals 16 residues.

This chain's CDR3 is CASSPLRGGAGGETQYF. V is TRBV18 and J is TRBJ2-5; lacking DNA, the TRBD1 call made by TCRdb goes unchecked. Per the germline V gene, CDR1 is KGHSH and CDR2 is LQKENI. The CDR3 sequence is 17 residues long. The full variable domain, with the rest looked up from reference TRBV18 and TRBJ2-5, is NAGVMQNPRHLVRRRGQEARLRCSPMKGHSHVYWYRQLPEEGLKFMVYLQKENIIDESGMPKERFSAEFPKEGPSILRIQQVVRGDSAAYFCASSPLRGGAGGETQYFGPGTRLLVL.

The chain is built from TRBV10-3 and TRBJ1-1; TCRdb's D call of TRBD1 is untestable without DNA. This CDR3 contains 13 residues. Germline V gene lookup returns CDR1 ENHRY and CDR2 SYGVKD. CDR3 residues: CATKTGVNTEAFF.

The chain is built from TRBV11-1 and TRBJ1-2; the D gene TCRdb calls, TRBD1, cannot be checked with no DNA. Looked up from germline, CDR1 is SGHAT and CDR2 is FQDESV (reference sequence). This CDR3 spans 15 amino acids. The CDR3 protein is CASSAQGAHNYGYTF.

J is TRBJ2-3 and V is TRBV15. The V gene's germline CDR1 is LNHNV and CDR2 YYDKDF (reference sequence). The CDR3 has 17 amino acids. The CDR3 protein is CATSRDLAGGSTDTQYF.

The chain couples TRBV6-1 to TRBJ1-5. Germline V gene sequence: CDR1 MNHNS, CDR2 SASEGT. The CDR3 totals 14 residues. The CDR3 loop is CASRPDNSNQPQHF.

This chain links TRBV5-5 with TRBJ1-1; absent DNA, TCRdb's TRBD1 call cannot be checked. The CDR3 consists of 15 residues. Germline values: CDR1 SGHKS, CDR2 YYEKEE (reference sequence). CDR3 sequence reads: CDSSLVTRGLTEAFF.

The chain employs TRBV20-1 and TRBJ2-7. The CDR3 length is 12 residues. Looked up from germline, CDR1 is DFQATT and CDR2 is SNEGSKA (reference sequence). CDR3 residues: CSASAYTGEQYF.

The chain carries TRBV20-1 and TRBJ2-1; TCRdb's D call of TRBD2 is untestable without DNA. Germline assignment: CDR1 DFQATT and CDR2 SNEGSKA (reference sequence). The CDR3 runs to 18 residues. The CDR3 reads CSAPSGLAGGYSYNEQFF.

J is TRBJ1-6 and V is TRBV19; TCRdb's assignment of TRBD1 cannot be checked, as there is no DNA. There are 14 residues in the CDR3. Germline assignment: CDR1 LNHDA and CDR2 SQIVND (reference sequence). CDR3 protein: CASSRGQDNSPLHF. Combining the CDR3 with reference TRBV19 and TRBJ1-6 gives the whole variable domain DGGITQSPKYLFRKEGQNVTLSCEQNLNHDAMYWYRQDPGQGLRLIYYSQIVNDFQKGDIAEGYSVSREKKESFPLTVTSAQKNPTAFYLCASSRGQDNSPLHFGNGTRLTVT.